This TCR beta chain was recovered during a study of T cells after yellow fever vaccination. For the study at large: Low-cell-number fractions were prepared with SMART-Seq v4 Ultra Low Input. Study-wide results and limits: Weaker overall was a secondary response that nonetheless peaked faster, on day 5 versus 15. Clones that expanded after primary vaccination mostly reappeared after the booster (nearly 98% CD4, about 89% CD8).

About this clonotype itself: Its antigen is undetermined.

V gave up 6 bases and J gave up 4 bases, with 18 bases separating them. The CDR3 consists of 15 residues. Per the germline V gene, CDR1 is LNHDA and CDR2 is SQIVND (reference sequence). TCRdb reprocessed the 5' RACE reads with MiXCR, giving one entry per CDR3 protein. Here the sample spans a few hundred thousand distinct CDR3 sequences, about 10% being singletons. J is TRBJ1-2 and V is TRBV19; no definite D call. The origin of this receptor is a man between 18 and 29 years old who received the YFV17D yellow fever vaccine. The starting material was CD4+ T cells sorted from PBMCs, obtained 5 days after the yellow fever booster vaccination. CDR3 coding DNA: TGTGCCAGTAGAGCCAGATCTGGTGGGATCTATGGCTACACCTTC. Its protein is CASRARSGGIYGYTF.